The 4 T cell receptor beta chains below come from one sample, sequenced in a study of blood T cell repertoires in COVID-19. Profiling relied on immunoSEQ multiplex PCR, and the TCRdb table lists in-frame clones only, not all of them. Among over 300,000 clones listed, 90% were seen once. The sequenced material came from peripheral blood. The receptors stem from a man between 18 and 29 years old with active or convalescent COVID-19.

The rearrangement links TRBV3-1 (or the pseudogene TRBV3-2) to TRBJ1-2; D possibly corresponds to TRBD1 (5 bases). The germline V and J ends were trimmed by 0 bases and 8 bases, with 16 bases remaining between them. Germline CDR1 LGHDT, CDR2 YNNKEL (reference sequence). The CDR3 covers 15 residues. The CDR3 sequence is CASSQERSRGGGYTF. Here the CDR3 DNA reads TGTGCCAGCAGCCAAGAGAGGTCGCGGGGCGGGGGCTACACCTTC.

The rearrangement links TRBV2 to TRBJ1-2; possible D gene TRBD1, 6 bases. The V end was cut by 2 bases, the J end by 7 bases, with 17 bases between. The CDR3 consists of 15 residues. Germline-derived CDR1 and CDR2 are SNHLY and FYNNEI. CDR3 in amino acids: CASSERGRAGAGYTF. The CDR3 bases are TGTGCCAGCAGTGAAAGAGGCAGGGCAGGGGCTGGCTACACCTTC.

The chain combines TRBV28 with TRBJ2-7; no clear D. The CDR3 consists of 12 residues. In germline, CDR1 is MDHEN, CDR2 SYDVKM. The ends were cut back, 5 bases at V and 6 bases at J, with 11 bases in the middle. The CDR3 DNA reads as TGTGCCAGCAGTCGGCAACGGAGCGAGCAGTACTTC. Its protein product is CASSRQRSEQYF.

This clone has more than one count but fewer than ten. The gene calls are TRBV15 and TRBJ2-1; D not certain. CDR3 size: 15 residues. In germline, CDR1 is LNHNV, CDR2 YYDKDF (reference sequence). Trimming removed 0 bases at V and 3 bases at J, with 9 bases between. DNA of the CDR3: TGTGCCACCAGCAGAGACCAGAACAGCTACAATGAGCAGTTCTTC. Its translation is CATSRDQNSYNEQFF.